The 6 T cell receptor beta chains given below trace back to one sample, sequenced in a study of T cells after yellow fever vaccination. MiXCR, applied by TCRdb to the 5' RACE reads, yields one record per CDR3 protein. The data show 20,000 to 25,000 distinct CDR3 sequences, around 3.5% seen once. This material consisted of PBMCs, either bulk or a sorted T-cell subset (CD4+, CD8+, memory, or dextramer-sorted; not recorded which), taken 35 to 50 days after the first yellow fever vaccination. Receptors originate from a man between 18 and 35 years old who received the YFV17D yellow fever vaccine.

This clonotype was counted many times. The chain carries TRBV20-1 and TRBJ2-1, with D uncertain. The CDR3 loop spans 13 amino acids. Germline-derived CDR1 and CDR2 are DFQATT and SNEGSKA (reference sequence). V was pared by 3 bases and J by 7 bases, with 13 bases between. CDR3 amino acids: CSASLPRWNEQFF. The CDR3 DNA follows: TGCAGTGCTAGTCTTCCTCGGTGGAATGAGCAGTTCTTC.

This clonotype was counted ten times or more. The rearrangement joins TRBV20-1 to TRBJ1-6; 8 bases agree with TRBD1. The V gene end was trimmed by 6 bases and the J gene end by 10 bases; junction bases not matched to a gene: 11. Germline V gene lookup returns CDR1 DFQATT and CDR2 SNEGSKA (reference sequence). This CDR3 spans 14 amino acids. The CDR3 loop is CSAPKGRTGSPLHF. Written as DNA, the CDR3 is TGCAGTGCCCCCAAGGGGAGGACAGGGTCACCCCTCCACTTT.

In this sample, this clonotype turned up many times. The rearrangement joins TRBV12-3 or TRBV12-4 to TRBJ2-4, with 8 bases identical to TRBD1. Trimming at V came to 3 bases and at J to 6 bases, leaving 4 bases not matched to a gene. The CDR3 extends over 14 amino acids. The CDR3 sequence: CASSFAGGSNIQYF. The CDR3 nucleotides are TGTGCCAGCAGTTTTGCAGGGGGCTCAAACATTCAGTACTTC.

This clonotype was detected many times. The chain recombines TRBV19 with TRBJ2-1; the match to TRBD2 covers 7 bases. Germline V lookup: CDR1 LNHDA, CDR2 SQIVND (reference sequence). V was pared by 0 bases and J by 1 base, with 3 bases of the junction left unmatched. The CDR3 extends over 16 amino acids. In nucleotides, the CDR3 is TGTGCCAGTAGTATAGATCGTAGCGGGTCCTACAATGAGCAGTTCTTC. Translating it yields CASSIDRSGSYNEQFF.

This clonotype was recorded many times. V is TRBV24-1 and J is TRBJ2-3, with TRBD1 identical over 8 bases. J lost 6 bases, V lost 9 bases, and 7 bases had no gene match. The CDR3 contains 13 residues. Germline loops: CDR1 KGHDR, CDR2 SFDVKD. CDR3 sequence (DNA): TGTGCCACCGCCCCAGGGGGCGCGGATACGCAGTATTTT. It yields the protein CATAPGGADTQYF.

This clonotype has at least ten counts. The CDR3 bases are TGTGCCAGCCTAGCGGGGGGCCTGCAAGAGACCCAGTACTTC. Translated, it gives CASLAGGLQETQYF. This chain joins TRBV28 and TRBJ2-5; 11 bases line up with TRBD2. This CDR3 has 14 amino acids. The trim removed 8 bases at V and 2 bases at J, leaving 4 bases unmatched. The V gene's germline CDR1 is MDHEN and CDR2 SYDVKM.